The next 11 T cell receptor beta chains were all read from a single sample in a study of cytomegalovirus exposure and HLA in healthy donors. PCR was performed using 60 Vbeta and 13 Jbeta primers. Produced via immunoSEQ multiplex PCR; TCRdb's table is partial and in-frame only. The table for this sample gives approximately 180,000 clones. Sequenced input: PBMCs. The receptors come from a man aged 25 to 40 in good health and CMV-seronegative.

The V gene is TRBV18, the J gene TRBJ2-2, with 8 bases matching TRBD1. Germline CDR1 reads KGHSH; CDR2 reads LQKENI. The CDR3 runs to 18 residues. V gave up 1 base and J gave up 4 bases; unmatched junction bases: 11. CDR3 sequence: CASSPLIPGGQGTGELFF. The CDR3, as DNA: TGTGCCAGCTCACCACTTATCCCGGGCGGACAGGGCACCGGGGAGCTGTTTTTT.

The V and J genes are TRBV7-3 and TRBJ2-1; 11 bases match TRBD1. V was clipped by 1 base and J by 5 bases; unmatched bases: 7. Germline CDR1 SGHTA, CDR2 FQGTGA. The CDR3 contains 17 residues. DNA of the CDR3: TGTGCCAGCAGCTTAAGGGCCCCGGGACAGGGGGACAATGAGCAGTTCTTC. Encoded protein: CASSLRAPGQGDNEQFF.

J is TRBJ1-6 and V is TRBV5-6; the D gene is possibly TRBD1 (5 bases). V lost 5 bases and J lost 0, with 15 bases in between. The CDR3 is 17 residues long. Looked up from germline, CDR1 is SGHDT and CDR2 is YYEEEE. The DNA of the CDR3 is TGTGCCAGCAGGGGAATAACAGGAGCCTCCTATAATTCACCCCTCCACTTT. It specifies CASRGITGASYNSPLHF.

V is TRBV5-1 and J is TRBJ2-1; D not certain. Germline V gene sequence: CDR1 SGHRS, CDR2 YFSETQ. V was shortened by 0 bases and J by 3 bases, with 7 bases between the two germline ends. The CDR3 contains 14 residues. CDR3: CASSLVPDYNEQFF. The CDR3 coding sequence is TGCGCCAGCAGCTTGGTGCCAGACTACAATGAGCAGTTCTTC. The variable domain in full, with the rest retrieved from reference TRBV5-1 and TRBJ2-1, is KAGVTQTPRYLIKTRGQQVTLSCSPISGHRSVSWYQQTPGQGLQFLFEYFSETQRNKGNFPGRFSGRQFSNSRSEMNVSTLELGDSALYLCASSLVPDYNEQFFGPGTRLTVL.

The chain joins TRBV4-2 to TRBJ1-2; a weak D match, TRBD1 (6 bases). Trimming pared 4 bases from V and 8 bases from J, leaving 20 bases between. CDR1 LGHNA and CDR2 YNFKEQ come from the germline V gene. CDR3 length: 15 amino acids. CDR3 in DNA: TGTGCCAGCAGCCGAGTGGGTCAGGGGTATGGAGGCTACACCTTC. It is translated as CASSRVGQGYGGYTF.

The chain is built from TRBV30 and TRBJ2-4; unclear D gene. This CDR3 is built from 15 residues. Trimming removed 0 bases at V and 0 bases at J, with 9 bases between. Germline CDR1 and CDR2: GTSNPN and SVGIG (reference sequence). CDR3: CAWSVSSLAKNIQYF. Here the CDR3 DNA reads TGTGCCTGGAGTGTATCCAGTCTAGCCAAAAACATTCAGTACTTC.

The chain uses TRBV6-6 and TRBJ2-3, with D tentatively TRBD1 (7 bases). V gave up 2 bases and J gave up 5 bases, with 14 bases separating them. The CDR3 spans 15 residues. Looked up from germline, CDR1 is MNHNY and CDR2 is SVGAGI (reference sequence). In DNA, the CDR3 is TGTGCCAGCAGTTACGTGGAGGGGGCGGGAGATACGCAGTATTTT. It translates to CASSYVEGAGDTQYF.

The gene calls are TRBV10-1 and TRBJ2-2; D may be TRBD1 (5 bases). In germline, CDR1 is WNHNN, CDR2 SYGVQD (reference sequence). V was pared by 3 bases and J by 7 bases, with 15 bases between. The CDR3 spans 15 residues. This CDR3 reads CASSDRAVGDGELFF. The CDR3 DNA reads TGCGCCAGCAGTGATCGGGCAGTAGGGGACGGGGAGCTGTTTTTT.

The genes are TRBV5-1 and TRBJ2-7; no reliable D call. V shed 5 bases and J shed 3 bases, with 18 bases lying between them. Per germline, CDR1 SGHRS and CDR2 YFSETQ. This CDR3 contains 15 residues. CDR3 sequence reads: CASRPERSPSYEQYF. The CDR3 DNA reads TGCGCCAGCAGGCCCGAAAGGAGTCCCAGCTACGAGCAGTACTTC.

The gene calls are TRBV27 and TRBJ1-5, with TRBD1 identical over 7 bases. The ends lost 5 bases at V and 3 bases at J; junction bases unmatched: 4. The CDR3 is 14 residues long. Germline CDR1 is MNHEY and CDR2 is SMNVEV (reference sequence). CDR3 nucleotide sequence: TGTGCCAGCAGTCCGGGACAGCACAATCAGCCCCAGCATTTT. This gives the protein CASSPGQHNQPQHF.

The chain is built from TRBV7-8 and TRBJ2-7; 8 bases are shared with TRBD1. V lost 4 bases, J lost 2 bases, and 7 bases stayed unmatched. Germline-derived CDR1 and CDR2 are SGHVS and FQNEAQ. The CDR3 totals 15 residues. CDR3 amino acids: CASSSPGQATYEQYF. In DNA form, the CDR3 reads TGTGCCAGCAGCTCCCCGGGACAGGCAACCTACGAGCAGTACTTC.